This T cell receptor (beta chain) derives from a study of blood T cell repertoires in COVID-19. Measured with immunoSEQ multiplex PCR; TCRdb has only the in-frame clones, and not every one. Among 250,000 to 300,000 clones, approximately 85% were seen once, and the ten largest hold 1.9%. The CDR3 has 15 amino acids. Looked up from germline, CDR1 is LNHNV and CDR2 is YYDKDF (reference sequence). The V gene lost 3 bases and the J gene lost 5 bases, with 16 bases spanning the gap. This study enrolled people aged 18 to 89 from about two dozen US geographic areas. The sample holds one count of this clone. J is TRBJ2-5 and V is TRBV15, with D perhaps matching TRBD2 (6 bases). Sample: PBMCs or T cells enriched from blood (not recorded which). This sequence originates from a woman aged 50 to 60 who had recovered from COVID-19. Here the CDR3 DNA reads TGTGCCACCAGCAGTGGAAGTCGGGGGAAGGAGACCCAGTACTTC. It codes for CATSSGSRGKETQYF.